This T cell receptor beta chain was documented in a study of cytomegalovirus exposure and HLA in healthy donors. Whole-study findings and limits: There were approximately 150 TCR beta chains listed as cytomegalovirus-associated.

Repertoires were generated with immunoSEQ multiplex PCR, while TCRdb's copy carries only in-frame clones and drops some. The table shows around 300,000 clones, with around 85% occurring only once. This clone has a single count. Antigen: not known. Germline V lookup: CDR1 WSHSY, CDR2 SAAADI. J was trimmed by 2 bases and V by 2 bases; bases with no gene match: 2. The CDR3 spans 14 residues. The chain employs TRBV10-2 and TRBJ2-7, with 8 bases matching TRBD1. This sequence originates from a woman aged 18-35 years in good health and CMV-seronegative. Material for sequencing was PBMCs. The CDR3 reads CASSETGGTYEQYF. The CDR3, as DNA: TGCGCCAGCAGTGAGACAGGGGGGACCTACGAGCAGTACTTC.